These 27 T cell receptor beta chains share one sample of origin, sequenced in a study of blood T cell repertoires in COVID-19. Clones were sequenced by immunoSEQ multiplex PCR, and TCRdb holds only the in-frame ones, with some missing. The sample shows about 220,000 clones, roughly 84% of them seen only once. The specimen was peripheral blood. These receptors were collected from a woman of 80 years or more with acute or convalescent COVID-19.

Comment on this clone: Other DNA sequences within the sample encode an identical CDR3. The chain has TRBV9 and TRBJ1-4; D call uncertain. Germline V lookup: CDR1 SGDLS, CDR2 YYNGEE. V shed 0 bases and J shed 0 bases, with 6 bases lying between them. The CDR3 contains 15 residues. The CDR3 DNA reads TGTGCCAGCAGCGTAGCCGGTGCAACTAATGAAAAACTGTTTTTT. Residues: CASSVAGATNEKLFF.

The CDR3 here is CASTHGYRVGNSPLHF. CDR3 sequence (DNA): TGTGCCAGCACCCACGGCTACAGGGTAGGGAATTCACCCCTCCACTTT. The chain links TRBV27 to TRBJ1-6; maybe TRBD1 (6 bases). V shed 7 bases and J shed 7 bases, with 20 bases lying between them. This CDR3 contains 16 residues. Germline CDR1 reads MNHEY; CDR2 reads SMNVEV (reference sequence).

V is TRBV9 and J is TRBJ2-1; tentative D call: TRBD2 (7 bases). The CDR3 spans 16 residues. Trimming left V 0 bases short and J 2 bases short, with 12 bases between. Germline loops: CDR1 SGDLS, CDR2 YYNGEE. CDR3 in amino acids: CASSVVWRGPYNEQFF. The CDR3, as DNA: TGTGCCAGCAGCGTAGTATGGCGGGGGCCCTACAATGAGCAGTTCTTC.

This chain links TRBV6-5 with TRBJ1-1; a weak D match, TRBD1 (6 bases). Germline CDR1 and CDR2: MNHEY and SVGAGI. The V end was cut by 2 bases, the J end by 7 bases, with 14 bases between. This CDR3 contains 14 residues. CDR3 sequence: CASSYDTGRIEAFF. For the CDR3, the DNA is TGTGCCAGCAGTTACGATACAGGGAGAATTGAAGCTTTCTTT.

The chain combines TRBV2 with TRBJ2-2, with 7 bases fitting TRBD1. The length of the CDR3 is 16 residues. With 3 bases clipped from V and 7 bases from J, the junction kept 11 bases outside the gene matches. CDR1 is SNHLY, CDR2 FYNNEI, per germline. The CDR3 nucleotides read TGTGCCAGCAGTGATTTTGAAGGGGGCGCGGGCGGGGAGCTGTTTTTT. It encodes CASSDFEGGAGGELFF.

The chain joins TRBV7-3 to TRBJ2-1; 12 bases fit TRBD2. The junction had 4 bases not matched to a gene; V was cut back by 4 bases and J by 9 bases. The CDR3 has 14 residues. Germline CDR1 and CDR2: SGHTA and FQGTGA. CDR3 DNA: TGTGCCAGCAGCTCGCTAGCGGGGGGGACTGAGCAGTTCTTC. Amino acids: CASSSLAGGTEQFF. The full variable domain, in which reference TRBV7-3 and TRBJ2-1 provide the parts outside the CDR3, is GAGVSQTPSNKVTEKGKYVELRCDPISGHTALYWYRQSLGQGPEFLIYFQGTGAADDSGLPNDRFFAVRPEGSVSTLKIQRTERGDSAVYLCASSSLAGGTEQFFGPGTRLTVL.

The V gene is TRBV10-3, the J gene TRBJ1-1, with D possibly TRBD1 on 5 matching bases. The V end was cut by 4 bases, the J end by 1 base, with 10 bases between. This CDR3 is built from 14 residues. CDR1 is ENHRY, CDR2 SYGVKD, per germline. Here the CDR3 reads CAISVIGENTEAFF. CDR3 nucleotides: TGTGCCATCAGTGTCATAGGGGAGAACACTGAAGCTTTCTTT.

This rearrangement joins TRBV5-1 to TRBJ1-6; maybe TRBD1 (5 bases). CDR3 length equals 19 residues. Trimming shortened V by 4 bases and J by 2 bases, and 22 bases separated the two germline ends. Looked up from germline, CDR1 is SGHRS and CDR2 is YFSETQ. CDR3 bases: TGCGCCAGCAGCCCGTGGGGGACTCAGGGAACCACCTATAATTCACCCCTCCACTTT. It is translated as CASSPWGTQGTTYNSPLHF.

The CDR3 DNA reads as TGTGCCAGCAGCACCCGACTAGCGGGGGCCACTAGCACAGATACGCAGTATTTT. It encodes CASSTRLAGATSTDTQYF. This sequence joins TRBV7-8 and TRBJ2-3; 12 bases line up with TRBD2. The CDR3 is 18 amino acids. V was clipped by 5 bases and J by 0 bases; unmatched bases: 9. Looked up from germline, CDR1 is SGHVS and CDR2 is FQNEAQ.

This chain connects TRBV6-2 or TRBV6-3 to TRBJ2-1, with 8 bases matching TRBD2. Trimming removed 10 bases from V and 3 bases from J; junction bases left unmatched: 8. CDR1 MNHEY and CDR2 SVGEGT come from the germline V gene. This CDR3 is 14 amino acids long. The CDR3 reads CATSGSGGYNEQFF. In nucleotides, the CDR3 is TGTGCCACCAGCGGCAGCGGGGGCTACAATGAGCAGTTCTTC.

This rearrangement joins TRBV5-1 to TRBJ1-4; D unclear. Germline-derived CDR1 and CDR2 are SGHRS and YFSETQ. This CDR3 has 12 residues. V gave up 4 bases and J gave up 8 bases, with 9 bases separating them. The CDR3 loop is CASSLSREKLFF. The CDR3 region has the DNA TGCGCCAGCAGCCTCTCCAGGGAAAAACTGTTTTTT. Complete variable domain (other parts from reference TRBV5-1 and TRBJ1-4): KAGVTQTPRYLIKTRGQQVTLSCSPISGHRSVSWYQQTPGQGLQFLFEYFSETQRNKGNFPGRFSGRQFSNSRSEMNVSTLELGDSALYLCASSLSREKLFFGSGTQLSVL.

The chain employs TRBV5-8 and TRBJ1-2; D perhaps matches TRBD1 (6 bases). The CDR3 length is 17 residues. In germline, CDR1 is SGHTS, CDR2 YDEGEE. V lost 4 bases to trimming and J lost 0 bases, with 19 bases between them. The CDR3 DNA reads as TGTGCCAGCAGCGCACCTTGGACAGCCCAGACTAACTATGGCTACACCTTC. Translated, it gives CASSAPWTAQTNYGYTF. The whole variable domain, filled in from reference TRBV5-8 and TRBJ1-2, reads EAGVTQSPTHLIKTRGQQATLRCSPISGHTSVYWYQQALGLGLQFLLWYDEGEERNRGNFPPRFSGRQFPNYSSELNVNALELEDSALYLCASSAPWTAQTNYGYTFGSGTRLTVV.

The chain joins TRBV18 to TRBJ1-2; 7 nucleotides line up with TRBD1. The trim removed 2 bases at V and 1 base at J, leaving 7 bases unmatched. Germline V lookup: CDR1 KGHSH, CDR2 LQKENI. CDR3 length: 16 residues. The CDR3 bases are TGTGCCAGCTCACCAGGGACAGCCTCTTTTAACTATGGCTACACCTTC. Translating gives CASSPGTASFNYGYTF.

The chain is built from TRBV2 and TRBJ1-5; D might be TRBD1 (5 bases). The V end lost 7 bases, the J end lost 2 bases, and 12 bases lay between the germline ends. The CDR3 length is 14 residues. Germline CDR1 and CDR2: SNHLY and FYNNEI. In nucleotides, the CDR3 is TGTGCCAGCATCAGGGAACAGGGCAATCAGCCCCAGCATTTT. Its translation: CASIREQGNQPQHF.

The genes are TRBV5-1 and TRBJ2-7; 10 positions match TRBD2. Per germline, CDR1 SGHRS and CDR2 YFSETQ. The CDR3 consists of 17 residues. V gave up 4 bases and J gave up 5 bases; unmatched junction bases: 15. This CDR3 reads CASSAGLAFYLSDEQYF. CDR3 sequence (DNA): TGCGCCAGCAGCGCGGGACTAGCGTTTTATTTATCGGACGAGCAGTACTTC.

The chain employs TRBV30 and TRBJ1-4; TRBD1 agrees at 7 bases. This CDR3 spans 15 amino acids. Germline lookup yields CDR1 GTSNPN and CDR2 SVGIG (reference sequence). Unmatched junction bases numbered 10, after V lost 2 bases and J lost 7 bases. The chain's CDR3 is CAWSTPPAGGEKLFF. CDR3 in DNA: TGTGCCTGGAGTACCCCTCCGGCAGGGGGTGAAAAACTGTTTTTT.

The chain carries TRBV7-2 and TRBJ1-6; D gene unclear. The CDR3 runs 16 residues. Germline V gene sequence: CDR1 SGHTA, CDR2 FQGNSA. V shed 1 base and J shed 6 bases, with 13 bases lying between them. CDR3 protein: CASSLEGGLTNSPLHF. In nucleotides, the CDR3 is TGTGCCAGCAGCTTAGAGGGTGGACTGACTAATTCACCCCTCCACTTT.

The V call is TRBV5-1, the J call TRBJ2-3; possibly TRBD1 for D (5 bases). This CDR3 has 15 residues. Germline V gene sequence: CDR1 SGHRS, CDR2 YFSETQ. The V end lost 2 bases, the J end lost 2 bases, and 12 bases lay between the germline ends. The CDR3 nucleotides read TGCGCCAGCAGCTTAGATAGACAGAACACAGATACGCAGTATTTT. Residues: CASSLDRQNTDTQYF.

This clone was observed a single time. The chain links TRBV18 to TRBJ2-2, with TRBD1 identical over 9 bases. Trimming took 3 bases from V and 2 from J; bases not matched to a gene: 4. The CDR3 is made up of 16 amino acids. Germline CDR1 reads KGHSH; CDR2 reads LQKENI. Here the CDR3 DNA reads TGTGCCAGCTCACCCGGGACAGGGCTTAACACCGGGGAGCTGTTTTTT. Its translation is CASSPGTGLNTGELFF.

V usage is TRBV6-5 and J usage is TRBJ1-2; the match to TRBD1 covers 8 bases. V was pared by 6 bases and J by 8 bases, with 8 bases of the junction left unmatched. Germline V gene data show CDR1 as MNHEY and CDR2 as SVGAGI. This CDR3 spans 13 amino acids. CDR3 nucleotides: TGTGCCAGCAGCTCCTCAGGGGGCACGGGCTACACCTTC. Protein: CASSSSGGTGYTF.

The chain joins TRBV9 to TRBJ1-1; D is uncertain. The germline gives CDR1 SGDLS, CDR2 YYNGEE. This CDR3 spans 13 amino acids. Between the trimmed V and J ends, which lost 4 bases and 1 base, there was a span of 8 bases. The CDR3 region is CASSRIRNTEAFF. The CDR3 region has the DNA TGTGCCAGCAGCAGAATTAGGAACACTGAAGCTTTCTTT.

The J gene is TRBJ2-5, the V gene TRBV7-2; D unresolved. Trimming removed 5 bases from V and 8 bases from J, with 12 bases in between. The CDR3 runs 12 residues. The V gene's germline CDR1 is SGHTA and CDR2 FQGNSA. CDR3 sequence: CASSPATRTQYF. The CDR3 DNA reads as TGTGCCAGCAGCCCGGCGACTCGAACCCAGTACTTC.

CDR3 loop: CASSPRNRETYNSPLHF. In nucleotides, the CDR3 is TGTGCCAGCAGTCCGCGTAACAGGGAGACCTATAATTCACCCCTCCACTTT. The chain has TRBV27 and TRBJ1-6; maybe TRBD1 (6 bases). This CDR3 has 17 amino acids. Germline-derived CDR1 and CDR2 are MNHEY and SMNVEV (reference sequence). Trimming took off 5 bases at V and 2 bases at J, with 16 bases between the two ends.

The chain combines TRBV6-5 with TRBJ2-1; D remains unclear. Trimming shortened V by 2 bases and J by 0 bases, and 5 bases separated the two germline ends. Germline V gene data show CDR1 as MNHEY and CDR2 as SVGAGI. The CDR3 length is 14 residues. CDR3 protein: CASSYRSSYNEQFF. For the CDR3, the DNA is TGTGCCAGCAGTTACCGGAGCTCCTACAATGAGCAGTTCTTC.

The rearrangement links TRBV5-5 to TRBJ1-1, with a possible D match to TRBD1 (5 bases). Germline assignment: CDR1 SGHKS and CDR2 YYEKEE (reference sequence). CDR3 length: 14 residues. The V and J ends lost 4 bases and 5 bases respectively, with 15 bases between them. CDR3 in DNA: TGTGCCAGCAGCCTCTTGGGGGGGTCAACTGAAGCTTTCTTT. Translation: CASSLLGGSTEAFF. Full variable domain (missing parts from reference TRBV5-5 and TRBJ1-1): DAGVTQSPTHLIKTRGQQVTLRCSPISGHKSVSWYQQVLGQGPQFIFQYYEKEERGRGNFPDRFSARQFPNYSSELNVNALLLGDSALYLCASSLLGGSTEAFFGQGTRLTVV.

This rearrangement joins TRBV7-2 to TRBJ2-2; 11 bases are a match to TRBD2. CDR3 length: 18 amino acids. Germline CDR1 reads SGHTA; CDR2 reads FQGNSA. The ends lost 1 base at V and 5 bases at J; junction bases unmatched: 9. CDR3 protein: CASSLGLAGGLRTGELFF. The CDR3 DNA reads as TGTGCCAGCAGCTTAGGGTTAGCGGGGGGGCTCCGGACCGGGGAGCTGTTTTTT.

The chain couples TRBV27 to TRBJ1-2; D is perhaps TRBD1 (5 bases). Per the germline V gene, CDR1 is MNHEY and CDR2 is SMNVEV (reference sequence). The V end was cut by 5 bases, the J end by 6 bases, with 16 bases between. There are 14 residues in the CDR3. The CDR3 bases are TGTGCCAGCAGTCCCCTGGGAGGGGCGCATGGCTACACCTTC. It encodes CASSPLGGAHGYTF.